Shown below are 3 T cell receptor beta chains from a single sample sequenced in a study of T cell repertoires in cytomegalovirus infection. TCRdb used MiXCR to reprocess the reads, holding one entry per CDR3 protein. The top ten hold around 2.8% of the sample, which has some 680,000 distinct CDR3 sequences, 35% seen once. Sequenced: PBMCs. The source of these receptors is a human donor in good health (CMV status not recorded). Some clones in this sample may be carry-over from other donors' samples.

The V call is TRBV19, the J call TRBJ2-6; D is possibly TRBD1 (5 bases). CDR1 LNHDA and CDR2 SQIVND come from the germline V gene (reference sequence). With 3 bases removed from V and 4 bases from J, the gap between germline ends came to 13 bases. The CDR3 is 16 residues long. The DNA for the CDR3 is TGTGCCAGTAGTATCCAGGGAATTTCGGGGGCCAACGTCCTGACTTTC. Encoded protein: CASSIQGISGANVLTF.

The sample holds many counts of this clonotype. The CDR3 DNA reads TGTGCCAGCAGACGGACAGGAGGGAACACCGGGGAGCTGTTTTTT. It is translated as CASRRTGGNTGELFF. The V and J genes are TRBV28 and TRBJ2-2; 7 bases align to TRBD1. V lost 6 bases to trimming and J lost 1 base; unmatched junction nucleotides: 5. The germline V gene encodes CDR1 MDHEN and CDR2 SYDVKM. This CDR3 has 15 amino acids.

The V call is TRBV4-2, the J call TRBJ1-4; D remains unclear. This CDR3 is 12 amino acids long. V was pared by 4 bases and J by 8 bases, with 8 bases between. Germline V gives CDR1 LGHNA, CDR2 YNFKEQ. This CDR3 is CASSRPLEKLFF. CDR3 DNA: TGTGCCAGCAGCCGGCCCTTAGAAAAACTGTTTTTT.